This T cell receptor beta chain was identified in a study of blood T cell repertoires in COVID-19. The overall study: Samples of COVID-19 (acute and convalescent) were obtained from the United States, Italy and Spain.

Only in-frame clones appear in the TCRdb table, and some are missing; sequencing was by immunoSEQ multiplex PCR. The sample shows roughly 150,000 clones, more than 75% of them seen only once. The CDR3 length is 13 residues. CDR1 and CDR2 (germline): SGHVS, FQNEAQ. V was pared by 1 base and J by 7 bases, with 2 bases of the junction left unmatched. The chain carries TRBV7-8 and TRBJ1-2; 8 bases are shared with TRBD1. Sequencing was carried out using peripheral blood. The receptor comes from a woman in her sixties or seventies with COVID-19, enrolled during active disease. The DNA for the CDR3 is TGTGCCAGCAGCTTAGGGACAGGGTTTGGCTACACCTTC. It translates to CASSLGTGFGYTF.